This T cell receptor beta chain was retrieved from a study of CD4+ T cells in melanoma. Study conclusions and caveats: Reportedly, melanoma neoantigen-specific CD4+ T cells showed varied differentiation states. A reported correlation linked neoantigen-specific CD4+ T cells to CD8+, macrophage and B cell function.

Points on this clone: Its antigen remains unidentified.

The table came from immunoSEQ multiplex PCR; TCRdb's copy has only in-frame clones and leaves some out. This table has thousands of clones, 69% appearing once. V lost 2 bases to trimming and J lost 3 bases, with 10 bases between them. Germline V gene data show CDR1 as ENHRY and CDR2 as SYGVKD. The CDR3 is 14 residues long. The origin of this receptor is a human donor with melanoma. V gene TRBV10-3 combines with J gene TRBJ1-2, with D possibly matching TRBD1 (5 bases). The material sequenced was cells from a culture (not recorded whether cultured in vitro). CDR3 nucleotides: TGTGCCATCAGTGAGGCAGGGATGTACTATGGCTACACCTTC. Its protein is CAISEAGMYYGYTF.